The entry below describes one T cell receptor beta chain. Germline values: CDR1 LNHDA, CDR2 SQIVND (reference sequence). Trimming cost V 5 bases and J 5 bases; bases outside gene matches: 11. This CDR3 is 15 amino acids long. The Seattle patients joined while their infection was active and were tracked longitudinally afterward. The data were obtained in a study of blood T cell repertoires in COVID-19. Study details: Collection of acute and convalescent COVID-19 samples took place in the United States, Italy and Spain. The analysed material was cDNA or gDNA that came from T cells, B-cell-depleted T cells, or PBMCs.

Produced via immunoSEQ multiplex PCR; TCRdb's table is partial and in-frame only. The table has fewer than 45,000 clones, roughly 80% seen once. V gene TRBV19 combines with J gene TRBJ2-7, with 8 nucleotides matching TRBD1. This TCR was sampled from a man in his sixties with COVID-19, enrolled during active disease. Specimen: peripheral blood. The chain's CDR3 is CASSRRTGNMHEQYF. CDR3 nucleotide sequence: TGTGCCAGTAGTCGTCGGACAGGGAATATGCACGAGCAGTACTTC.